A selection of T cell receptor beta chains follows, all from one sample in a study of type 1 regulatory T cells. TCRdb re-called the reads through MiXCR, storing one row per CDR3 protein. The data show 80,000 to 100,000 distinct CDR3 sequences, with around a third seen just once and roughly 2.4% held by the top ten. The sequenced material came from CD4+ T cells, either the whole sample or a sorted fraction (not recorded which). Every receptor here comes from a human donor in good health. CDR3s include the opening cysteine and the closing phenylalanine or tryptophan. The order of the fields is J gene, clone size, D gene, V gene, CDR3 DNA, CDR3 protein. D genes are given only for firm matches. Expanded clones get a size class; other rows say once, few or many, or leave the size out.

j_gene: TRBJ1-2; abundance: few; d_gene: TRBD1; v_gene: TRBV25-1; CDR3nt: TGTGCCAGCAGATATCTGGGACAGGGGTACACCTTC; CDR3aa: CASRYLGQGYTF
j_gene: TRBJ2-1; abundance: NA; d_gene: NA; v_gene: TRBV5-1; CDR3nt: TGCGCCAGCAGCTTGTTTCCGGCTGGGGGCTACAATGAGCAGTTCTTC; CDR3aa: CASSLFPAGGYNEQFF
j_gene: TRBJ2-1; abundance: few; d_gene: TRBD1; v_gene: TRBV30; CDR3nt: TGTGCCTACAGGGGTCGGGGCACCGACGAGCAGTTCTTC; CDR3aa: CAYRGRGTDEQFF
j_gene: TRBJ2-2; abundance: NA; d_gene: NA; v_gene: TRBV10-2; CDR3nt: TGCGCCAGCAAGGTTAGCGGAACCACCGGGGAGCTGTTTTTT; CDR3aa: CASKVSGTTGELFF
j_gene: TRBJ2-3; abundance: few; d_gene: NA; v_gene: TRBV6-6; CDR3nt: TGTGCCAGCAGTTACCCCCAGGGTGTGGAGGATACGCAGTATTTT; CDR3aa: CASSYPQGVEDTQYF
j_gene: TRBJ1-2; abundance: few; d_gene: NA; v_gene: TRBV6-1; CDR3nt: TGTGCCAGCACTAGGCAGCTCCATGGCTACACCTTC; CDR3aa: CASTRQLHGYTF
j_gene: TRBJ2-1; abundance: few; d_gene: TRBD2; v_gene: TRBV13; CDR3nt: TGTGCCAGCAGCCCTCAATGGACTAGCGGAGGCCGGGACAATGAGCAGTTCTTC; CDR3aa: CASSPQWTSGGRDNEQFF
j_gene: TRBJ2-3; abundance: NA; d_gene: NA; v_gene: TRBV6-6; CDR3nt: TGTGCCAGCAGTACACCTGCTCCCCTAGCAGGCGACAACACAGATACGCAGTATTTT; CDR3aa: CASSTPAPLAGDNTDTQYF
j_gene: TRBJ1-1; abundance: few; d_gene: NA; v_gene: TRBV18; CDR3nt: TGTGCCAGCTCACTAGGACAACGGGGCACTGAAGCTTTCTTT; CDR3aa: CASSLGQRGTEAFF
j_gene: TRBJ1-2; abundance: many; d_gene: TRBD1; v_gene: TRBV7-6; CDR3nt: TGTGCCAGCAGCTTAGTTCCCAATGACGCAGGGGGGAACTATGGCTACACCTTC; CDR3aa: CASSLVPNDAGGNYGYTF
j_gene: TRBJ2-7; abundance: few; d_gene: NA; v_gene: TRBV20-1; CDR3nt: TGCAGTGCTAGCCCGGGGTCCTACGAGCAGTACTTC; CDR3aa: CSASPGSYEQYF
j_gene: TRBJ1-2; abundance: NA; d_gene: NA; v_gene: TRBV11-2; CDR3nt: TGTGCCAGCAGCTTAGAAGCGGCAGGGAACTATGGCTACACCTTC; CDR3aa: CASSLEAAGNYGYTF
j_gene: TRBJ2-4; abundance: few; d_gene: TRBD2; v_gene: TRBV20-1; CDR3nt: TGCAGTGCTCCTTCAGGGCCTAGCGGGGGTTACGCCAAAAACATTCAGTACTTC; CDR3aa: CSAPSGPSGGYAKNIQYF
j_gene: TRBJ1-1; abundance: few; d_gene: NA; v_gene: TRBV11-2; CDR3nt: TGTGCCAGCAGCTTAGCAGGGATTGAAGCTTTCTTT; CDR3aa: CASSLAGIEAFF
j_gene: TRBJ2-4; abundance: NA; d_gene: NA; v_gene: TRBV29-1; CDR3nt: TGCAGCGTTGAGTTCACGGGCATTCAGTACTTC; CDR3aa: CSVEFTGIQYF
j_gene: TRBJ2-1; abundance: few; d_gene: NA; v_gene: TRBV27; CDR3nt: TGTGCCACCCGTCCGAGCTCCTACAATGAGCAGTTCTTC; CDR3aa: CATRPSSYNEQFF
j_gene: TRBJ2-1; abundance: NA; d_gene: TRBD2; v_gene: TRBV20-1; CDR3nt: TGCAGTGCTAGAGAGTCATCAGCGGGGCACTACAATGAGCAGTTCTTC; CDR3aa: CSARESSAGHYNEQFF